The entry below gives a single T cell receptor beta chain sequence along with its context. Antigen: not known. This sample was included in a study of T cells in Graves' hyperthyroidism and ophthalmopathy. On the study more broadly: Peripheral blood was collected at initial diagnosis, before any treatment. Study conclusions and caveats: Separation of ophthalmopathy from stable hyperthyroidism was achieved by a 13 V-J model.

Amplification yielded TCR beta CDR3 regions, with RNA transcripts as the source. The HTBI primer set served for first-round RT-PCR of the TCR CDR3. TCRdb reanalysed the multiplex PCR reads using MiXCR and keeps one entry per CDR3 protein. The sample records hundreds of thousands of distinct CDR3 sequences, 30% to 40% being singletons. Fresh peripheral blood, 8 to 10 ml of it, supplied the PBMCs. In germline, CDR1 is SQVTM, CDR2 ANQGSEA. V gave up 6 bases and J gave up 8 bases; unmatched junction bases: 9. The CDR3 length is 13 residues. The sample consisted of blood. This clonotype was sampled from a woman in her 40s with Graves' hyperthyroidism. The chain carries TRBV29-1 and TRBJ1-2; the match to TRBD1 covers 10 bases. The CDR3 region is CSVAGTGEGGYTF. DNA for the CDR3: TGCAGCGTGGCCGGGACAGGGGAGGGAGGCTACACCTTC.